This paragraph covers one T cell receptor (beta chain) sequence. The data are from a study of shared clonotypes between healthy human individuals. Measured with immunoSEQ multiplex PCR; TCRdb has only the in-frame clones, and not every one. The sample includes around 2.3 million clones, 90% to 97% seen only once; the top ten take roughly 0.13%. The clonotype comes from a man aged 18 to 35 in good health. Material: naive CD4+ T cells sorted from blood. Stated subset: CD45RA+ positively selected.

CDR3 bases: TGTGCCAGCAGCCAAGTCACGGGGTCCACTAATGAAAAACTGTTTTTT. Its protein is CASSQVTGSTNEKLFF. This rearrangement joins TRBV4-2 to TRBJ1-4, with D unresolved. V lost 1 base and J 2 bases, leaving 11 bases between the germline ends. The CDR3 is 16 amino acids. Germline V gives CDR1 LGHNA, CDR2 YNFKEQ.